This T cell receptor (beta chain) derives from a study of molecular identifiers for immune sequencing clone quantification. Notes on the study in general: Sharing of a barcode by identical TCR molecules could cause highly expanded clone sizes to be underestimated.

MiXCR, run by TCRdb on the PCR reads, gives a single entry per CDR3 protein. The sample has about 640,000 distinct CDR3 sequences, about 20% seen once. Germline CDR1 and CDR2: SGHKS and YYEKEE (reference sequence). V lost 5 bases, J lost 0 bases, and 8 bases lay in between. This CDR3 comprises 13 residues. This clonotype was found many times. No antigen is known for it. The TCR sequence derives from a human donor in good health. Some libraries in this study had Jurkat cell RNA spiked in. Sequenced input: naive CD8+ T cells from blood, with Jurkat cell RNA spiked in. Subset indicated: FACS-sorted CD8+CD4-CCR7+CD45RA+ naive T cells. The chain carries TRBV5-5 and TRBJ1-1; D not certain. The chain's CDR3 is CASRAEMNTEAFF. DNA for the CDR3: TGTGCCAGCAGGGCGGAAATGAACACTGAAGCTTTCTTT.